Listed below are T cell receptor beta chains from one sample, sequenced in a study of neurological immune-mediated disorders. A single record per CDR3 protein comes from TCRdb applying MiXCR to the 5' RACE reads. The sample comprises 50,000 to 70,000 distinct CDR3 sequences, less than 5.5% of which are singletons, and approximately 7% rests with the top ten. Material: PBMCs. These receptors were taken from a man aged 30-40 years with multiple sclerosis. Each CDR3 is given without its conserved first and last residue.

J: TRBJ2-3
V: TRBV20-1
CDR3: SAGSQEDVTDTQY

J: TRBJ1-4
V: TRBV24-1
CDR3: ATRDNNEKLF

J: TRBJ1-1
V: TRBV7-8
CDR3: ASSLVGLRGVTEAF

J: TRBJ2-1
V: TRBV15
CDR3: ATRKNGGLEQF

J: TRBJ2-3
V: TRBV29-1
CDR3: SVGRGLAGPWSTDTQY

J: TRBJ2-1
V: TRBV11-3
CDR3: ASSIRTSGERNEQF

J: TRBJ2-1
V: TRBV4-1
CDR3: ASSQERTSGGINEQF

J: TRBJ2-2
V: TRBV20-1
CDR3: SAWTSGGRGTGELF

J: TRBJ2-5
V: TRBV6-5
CDR3: ASSYGTGRAPETQY

J: TRBJ2-3
V: TRBV20-1
CDR3: SAPGGGTDTQY

J: TRBJ1-5
V: TRBV12-3/TRBV12-4
CDR3: ASSLWTEEPQH

J: TRBJ2-5
V: TRBV7-9
CDR3: ASSFGTGLAETQY

J: TRBJ1-1
V: TRBV10-3
CDR3: AISEDSLNTEAF

J: TRBJ1-1
V: TRBV27
CDR3: ASSLGRGNTEAF

J: TRBJ2-7
V: TRBV29-1
CDR3: SVEFPGTEQY

J: TRBJ1-4
V: TRBV18
CDR3: ASSPWNRGSEKLF

J: TRBJ1-1
V: TRBV3-1
CDR3: ASRRQLNTEAF